This TCR beta chain appears in the sequencing data of a study of cytomegalovirus exposure and HLA in healthy donors. Overall study context: An early data release held approximately 85 million unique TCRs from HLA-typed donors.

The CDR3 is made up of 15 amino acids. Trimming left V 1 base short and J 1 base short, with 8 bases between. Germline values: CDR1 SGHNT, CDR2 YENEEA. General study results and limits: The study labeled 164 TCR beta chains cytomegalovirus-associated.

Comments on this clone: The target antigen is unknown.

With 60 Vbeta and 13 Jbeta primers, the PCR was carried out. TCRdb's table, derived via immunoSEQ multiplex PCR, lists solely in-frame clones and lacks some. Here the sample table reports about 50,000 clones. The chain carries TRBV11-3 and TRBJ2-1, with D possibly matching TRBD2 (6 bases). The TCR comes from a woman between 55 and 75 years old in good health and CMV-seropositive. Specimen: PBMCs. CDR3 protein: CASSLAGGSYNEQFF. The CDR3 DNA is TGTGCCAGCAGCTTAGCCGGGGGATCCTACAATGAGCAGTTCTTC.